A selection of T cell receptor beta chains follows, all from one sample in a study of control samples from healthy donors and cancer patients. Repertoires were generated with immunoSEQ multiplex PCR, while TCRdb's copy carries only in-frame clones and drops some. The table shows 120,000 or so clones, with approximately 90% occurring only once. What was sequenced was blood. The receptors were gathered from a woman aged 18 to 35 in good health. Both conserved end residues are part of each CDR3. A D gene is named only where the DNA matches it firmly. The size of a clone is reported for some rows only, either as once, few or many, or as a class for expanded clones.

V gene,J gene,clone size,D gene,CDR3 protein,CDR3 DNA
TRBV9,TRBJ1-1,NA,NA,CASSVDRGGLTEAFF,TGTGCCAGCAGCGTAGATCGCGGGGGATTAACTGAAGCTTTCTTT
TRBV3-1/TRBV3-2,TRBJ2-5,NA,NA,CASSLRRDQETQYF,TGTGCCAGCAGCCTAAGGAGGGACCAAGAGACCCAGTACTTC
TRBV28,TRBJ1-2,once,TRBD1,CASSSPSGTGRGVLYGYTF,TGTGCCAGCAGTTCACCCTCCGGGACAGGGAGGGGGGTACTTTATGGCTACACCTTC
TRBV24-1,TRBJ2-1,NA,TRBD1,CATSDPGTGDNEQFF,TGTGCCACCAGTGACCCCGGGACAGGGGACAATGAGCAGTTCTTC
TRBV30,TRBJ1-1,NA,NA,CAWRGRGGLNTEAFF,TGTGCCTGGAGGGGAAGGGGGGGGCTCAACACTGAAGCTTTCTTT
TRBV29-1,TRBJ2-7,NA,NA,CSVVTGPYEQYF,TGCAGCGTTGTGACGGGACCCTACGAGCAGTACTTC
TRBV7-8,TRBJ2-7,NA,TRBD1,CASSLRPRQGSYEQYF,TGTGCCAGCAGCTTAAGGCCCAGACAGGGATCCTACGAGCAGTACTTC
TRBV4-3,TRBJ2-7,NA,NA,CASSQDLHLGTEQYF,TGCGCCAGCAGCCAAGATCTCCATCTGGGGACCGAGCAGTACTTC
TRBV30,TRBJ1-3,NA,NA,CAWWGALSGNTIYF,TGTGCCTGGTGGGGGGCCCTCTCTGGAAACACCATATATTTT
TRBV12-3/TRBV12-4,TRBJ1-2,NA,NA,CASRSWRNYGYTF,TGTGCCAGCCGCTCGTGGCGGAACTATGGCTACACCTTC
TRBV12-3/TRBV12-4,TRBJ1-5,NA,NA,CASSLGPFQPQHF,TGTGCCAGCAGTTTAGGGCCTTTTCAGCCCCAGCATTTT
TRBV15,TRBJ2-3,NA,NA,CATSGGDTQYF,TGTGCCACCAGCGGCGGAGATACGCAGTATTTT
TRBV2,TRBJ1-1,NA,NA,CASGGRTEAFF,TGTGCCAGCGGGGGCCGGACTGAAGCTTTCTTT
TRBV5-6,TRBJ2-3,NA,TRBD2,CASSSGLAGGTDPADTQYF,TGTGCCAGCAGCTCCGGACTAGCGGGGGGGACCGACCCCGCAGATACGCAGTATTTT
TRBV7-9,TRBJ2-3,NA,NA,CASSLKWAQYF,TGTGCCAGCAGCCTTAAGTGGGCGCAGTATTTT
TRBV7-9,TRBJ1-1,NA,NA,CASSPGTMNTEAFF,TGTGCCAGCAGCCCCGGGACAATGAACACTGAAGCTTTCTTT
TRBV24-1,TRBJ2-3,NA,NA,CATSDLRADTQYF,TGTGCCACCAGTGATTTACGGGCAGATACGCAGTATTTT
TRBV27,TRBJ2-7,NA,TRBD2,CASSSTSSVWEQYF,TGTGCCAGCAGTTCGACTAGCTCAGTATGGGAGCAGTACTTC
TRBV7-9,TRBJ1-4,few,TRBD1,CASSSRDRGRKLFF,TGTGCCAGCAGCTCTCGGGACAGGGGGCGAAAACTGTTTTTT
TRBV7-9,TRBJ2-5,NA,NA,CASSLVGTEETQYF,TGTGCCAGCAGCTTAGTTGGCACCGAAGAGACCCAGTACTTC
TRBV9,TRBJ2-3,NA,TRBD1,CASSGDSGTGVSLSTDTQYF,TGTGCCAGCAGCGGAGATTCCGGGACAGGGGTGAGCTTAAGCACAGATACGCAGTATTTT
TRBV2,TRBJ1-4,once,NA,CASGQLNEKLFF,TGTGCCAGCGGTCAACTTAATGAAAAACTGTTTTTT
TRBV5-1,TRBJ2-3,NA,NA,CASSLVGGIAQYF,TGCGCCAGCAGCTTGGTGGGGGGAATTGCGCAGTATTTT
TRBV6-2/TRBV6-3,TRBJ1-1,once,NA,CASSYSRGNTEAFF,TGTGCCAGCAGTTACTCGAGAGGGAACACTGAAGCTTTCTTT
TRBV24-1,TRBJ2-1,NA,NA,CATSQGNYNEQFF,TGTGCCACCAGCCAGGGCAACTACAATGAGCAGTTCTTC
TRBV14,TRBJ2-5,NA,NA,CASSQAPAVLLRETQYF,TGTGCCAGCAGCCAAGCGCCGGCAGTACTACTTCGGGAGACCCAGTACTTC
TRBV6-5,TRBJ2-3,NA,NA,CASRQTRSTDTQYF,TGTGCCAGCAGACAGACCCGAAGCACAGATACGCAGTATTTT
TRBV7-2,TRBJ2-7,NA,NA,CASSLNQAVSYEQYF,TGTGCCAGCAGCTTGAATCAGGCCGTCTCCTACGAGCAGTACTTC
TRBV5-1,TRBJ1-1,NA,NA,CASSLALNTEAFF,TGCGCCAGCAGCTTGGCACTAAACACTGAAGCTTTCTTT
TRBV18,TRBJ2-3,NA,TRBD1,CASSPGQGPSTDTQYF,TGTGCCAGCTCACCCGGACAGGGACCTAGCACAGATACGCAGTATTTT